Here is one T cell receptor (beta chain) with its context. Its antigen remains unidentified. TCRbeta library preparation incorporated unique molecular identifiers. TCRdb re-derived calls from the PCR reads in MiXCR, one entry per CDR3 protein. Of just under 350,000 distinct CDR3 sequences in the sample, about a sixth were seen once. This specimen belongs to a study of T-cell reconstitution after alpha-beta-depleted transplantation in children. General observations from the study: Expanded clones from the graft, numbering several hundred, reportedly supplied alpha-beta T cells about two months after transplant.

The CDR3 has 14 residues. V lost 11 bases, J lost 2 bases, and 6 bases stayed unmatched. This receptor was identified in a male patient between 2 and 15 years old who had a stem cell transplant for acute lymphoblastic leukemia, so the T cells may come from the graft donor. The starting material was PBMCs, mostly from graft donor cells, obtained 360 days after TCRalphabeta/CD19-depleted stem cell transplant. The chain recombines TRBV12-3 or TRBV12-4 with TRBJ2-6; 7 positions match TRBD2. This chain's CDR3 is CASRGGAGANVLTF. In nucleotides, the CDR3 is TGTGCCTCACGTGGGGGGGCTGGGGCCAACGTCCTGACTTTC.